Sequencing of this T cell receptor (beta chain) was carried out in a study of blood T cell repertoires in COVID-19. Turning to the study itself: Researchers got acute and convalescent COVID-19 samples from the United States, Italy and Spain. In each case, the material was cDNA or gDNA derived from T cells, B-cell-depleted T cells, or PBMCs.

With 0 bases removed from V and 3 bases from J, the gap between germline ends came to 9 bases. The CDR3 spans 14 residues. The V gene's germline CDR1 is SGDLS and CDR2 YYNGEE. Seattle researchers signed up patients amid active infection and tracked them longitudinally. Authors' processing steps: Counts of nucleated cells, estimated from reference gene primer amplification, were obtained. TCRdb's copy holds only in-frame clones and misses some; the assay was immunoSEQ multiplex PCR. V, J and clone size derive from that table, while D and trimming were established from the DNA sequence. This table has about 370,000 clones, around 92% appearing once.

The chain couples TRBV9 to TRBJ1-1; a possible D gene is TRBD1 (5 bases). Sequenced input: peripheral blood. This receptor was obtained from a woman under 40 with COVID-19, enrolled during active disease. For the CDR3, the DNA is TGTGCCAGCAGCGTAGCGGGGGGGGACACTGAAGCTTTCTTT. Amino acid sequence: CASSVAGGDTEAFF.